This entry describes one T cell receptor (beta chain). No cognate antigen has been identified for it. Base qualities are missing; no much larger clone stands one base away. Whole blood was collected in K2EDTA tubes by collaborating institutions according to the institutions' own protocols. For TCRbeta analysis, collaborator samples were shipped as frozen whole blood, as isolated PBMCs, or as DNA extracted from either sample type. The immunoSEQ Assay, a bias-controlled multiplex PCR, was used to amplify TCRbeta CDR3 regions from genomic DNA. Per the source publication's procedure: The number of nucleated cells in each sample was estimated by amplification of reference gene primers within the assay. To quantify the absolute abundance of each unique TCRbeta CDR3 rearrangement, sequence reads were collapsed and filtered. Productive Simpson clonality was computed per sample as the square root of Simpson's diversity index over productive rearrangements. TCRdb took this table from immuneACCESS and kept in-frame rearrangements with V and J called. Such tables lack part of the clones; where checked against another copy, unresolved V genes explain under half of the gap, and the rest is unexplained. V and J calls and clone size come straight from that table; D and trimming were deduced from the DNA. The table for this sample lists nearly 110,000 clones; roughly 83% of them were counted only once. The ten largest clones add up to 4% to 5.5% of the sample.

The data were obtained in a study of blood T cell repertoires in COVID-19 (dated by TCRdb to between 2020 and 2021). Looking at the study overall: Collaborator samples came from the United States, Italy and Spain and covered acute and convalescent phases of COVID-19. The samples were drawn from the first 160 participants of the ongoing ImmuneRACE study and from over a thousand subjects provided by 6 global collaborators. The prospective study material was composed of cDNA or gDNA derived from T cells, B-cell-depleted T cells, or PBMCs. HLA class I and class II types, where available, came from metadata supplied by the sample provider rather than from assay-based typing. Subjects who had been exposed to COVID-19, were actively infected with it, or had recovered from it provided the deeply sampled blood TCRbeta repertoires that made up the dataset. A freely available public database, intended as a resource for researchers studying the immune response to SARS-CoV-2, is where the repertoires were released. Nearly every sample came with metadata listing a de-identified subject ID, COVID-19 status, age in years and sex.

The germline V gene (reference sequence) yields DFQATT for CDR1 and SNEGSKA for CDR2. Reading from cysteine to phenylalanine, the CDR3 counts 15 amino acids. Only CDR3 DNA is held: 45 bases, read in frame from base 1. V gives up 4 bases and J gives up 3 bases, and the segment between their germline ends measures 16 bases. What the research found in general, with its limitations: Clinical and demographic metadata were provided uncurated, with the amount varying by source and participant.

Input material: peripheral blood. The rearrangement joined TRBV20-1 to TRBJ1-5; no D gene call is confident. This receptor was taken from a human donor in a cohort sampled during active COVID-19. For the CDR3, the sequence is CSAIERGVFNQPQHF. The bases read TGCAGTGCTATTGAGAGAGGAGTTTTCAATCAGCCCCAGCATTTT.